This record covers a single T cell receptor beta chain. Its cognate antigen is unknown. This entry belongs to a study of CD8+ T cells in alopecia areata. Study-level results: Both scalp clonality and the expanded CD8+ clones among the top 100 showed a significant decrease with tofacitinib.

CDR3 size: 14 residues. V was pared by 0 bases and J by 6 bases, with 11 bases between. Germline assignment: CDR1 GTSNPN and CDR2 SVGIG (reference sequence). Treatment noted: oral pan-JAK inhibitor, 5-10 mg twice daily. Extracted from the samples, RNA was reverse transcribed into cDNA to serve as the sequencing template. The method was immunoSEQ multiplex PCR; TCRdb's version includes in-frame clones alone and lacks a portion of them. This repertoire shows about 210,000 clones, more than 30% found once; its top ten account for around 0.48%. V and J are TRBV30 and TRBJ1-4, with D possibly matching TRBD1 (5 bases). The sequence came from a human donor with alopecia areata. Sequenced here: CD4+ T cells sorted from blood, sampled at approximately week 30, from a patient treated with tofacitinib. CDR3 coding DNA: TGTGCCTGGAGTGTACGACAGTCCGATGAAAAACTGTTTTTT. Translated, it gives CAWSVRQSDEKLFF. The complete variable domain, with remaining parts taken from reference TRBV30 and TRBJ1-4, reads SQTIHQWPATLVQPVGSPLSLECTVEGTSNPNLYWYRQAAGRGLQLLFYSVGIGQISSEVPQNLSASRPQDRQFILSSKKLLLSDSGFYLCAWSVRQSDEKLFFGSGTQLSVL.